The 22 T cell receptor beta chains below were found in one sample sequenced in a study of blood T cells in healthy people across ages. Primers used in a second PCR of about 6 to 12 cycles were a sample-barcoded 5' primer and a J-beta primer mix. In TCRdb, the 5' RACE reads were re-called with MiXCR into one record per CDR3 protein. The top ten hold approximately 12% of the sample, which has 800,000 to 950,000 distinct CDR3 sequences, about 34% seen once. Specimen: blood. The receptors were gathered from a man between 18 and 29 years old in good health.

CDR3 sequence: CASRNRGSNQPQHF. The CDR3 DNA is TGTGCCAGCAGGAACAGGGGTAGCAATCAGCCCCAGCATTTT. This chain connects TRBV2 to TRBJ1-5; 7 nucleotides agree with TRBD1. There are 14 residues in the CDR3. V gave up 6 bases and J gave up 0 bases; unmatched junction bases: 2. Germline assignment: CDR1 SNHLY and CDR2 FYNNEI.

The rearrangement joins TRBV12-3 or TRBV12-4 to TRBJ2-1, with 13 bases fitting TRBD2. This CDR3 spans 15 amino acids. V shed 5 bases, J shed 9 bases, and the junction held 7 bases outside the gene matches. The DNA of the CDR3 is TGTGCCAGCAGTGGGGGACTAGCGGGAAACAGTGAGCAGTTCTTC. It codes for CASSGGLAGNSEQFF.

The rearrangement uses TRBV7-8 and TRBJ1-6; TRBD1 agrees at 7 bases. The germline V gene encodes CDR1 SGHVS and CDR2 FQNEAQ. V gave up 5 bases and J gave up 7 bases; unmatched junction bases: 8. The CDR3 loop spans 15 amino acids. CDR3 coding DNA: TGTGCCAGCAGCCCTGCCGGGACAGCGAATTCACCCCTCCACTTT. Translation gives CASSPAGTANSPLHF.

Points on this clonotype: This may arise from a read error, as a much more abundant clone is one base away. The gene calls are TRBV6-6 and TRBJ2-4, with D perhaps TRBD1 (5 bases). The V end was cut by 0 bases, the J end by 15 bases, with 24 bases between. In germline, CDR1 is MNHNY, CDR2 SVGAGI (reference sequence). This CDR3 is built from 16 residues. The CDR3 DNA reads TGTGCCAGCAGTTACTCGAAGCCGGACATTCCTTATGGGTGGTACTTC. Amino acid sequence: CASSYSKPDIPYGWYF.

This clonotype was found many times. The chain has TRBV7-3 and TRBJ2-1; D could derive from TRBD1 or TRBD2 (5 bases each). This CDR3 has 13 amino acids. V was clipped by 5 bases and J by 6 bases, with 11 bases between them. Germline V gives CDR1 SGHTA, CDR2 FQGTGA. DNA for the CDR3: TGTGCCAGCAGCCCCTACGGGACCAATGAGCAGTTCTTC. Translated, it gives CASSPYGTNEQFF.

In this sample, this clonotype turned up many times. This sequence joins TRBV15 and TRBJ2-3; 7 bases fit TRBD2. J gave up 1 base and V 0 bases, and 10 bases lay outside the gene matches. Germline V CDR1 and CDR2: LNHNV, YYDKDF (reference sequence). This CDR3 has 18 residues. The CDR3 reads CATSRDIMSSGGTDTQYF. Written as DNA, the CDR3 is TGTGCCACCAGCAGAGATATTATGAGCAGCGGGGGCACAGATACGCAGTATTTT.

This clonotype has more than one count but fewer than ten. V usage is TRBV5-1 and J usage is TRBJ2-1, with D possibly matching TRBD2 (6 bases). V shed 0 bases and J shed 10 bases, with 14 bases lying between them. Per germline, CDR1 SGHRS and CDR2 YFSETQ. CDR3 size: 14 residues. For the CDR3, the DNA is TGCGCCAGCAGCTTGGGTCAGGGAGGTGGGGAGCAGTTCTTC. Amino acid sequence: CASSLGQGGGEQFF.

This clonotype turned up a few times. The rearrangement uses TRBV14 and TRBJ2-1, with TRBD2 as a possible D gene (5 bases). The CDR3 sequence is 14 residues long. V lost 2 bases to trimming and J lost 7 bases, with 12 bases between them. Germline CDR1 SGHDN, CDR2 FVKESK. CDR3 DNA: TGTGCCAGCAGCCAACGAGGCTCGGGGAATGAGCAGTTCTTC. As protein: CASSQRGSGNEQFF.

This clonotype was found a few times. The chain recombines TRBV27 with TRBJ1-4; TRBD1 aligns across 7 bases. V trimming: 2 bases; J trimming: 8 bases; junction bases outside the gene matches: 5. The V gene's germline CDR1 is MNHEY and CDR2 SMNVEV (reference sequence). This CDR3 is built from 14 residues. The CDR3 loop reads CASSLGAGGEKLFF. CDR3 bases: TGTGCCAGCAGTTTAGGTGCAGGGGGAGAAAAACTGTTTTTT.

This rearrangement joins TRBV14 to TRBJ2-3; 8 bases match TRBD1. Trimming cost V 2 bases and J 1 base; bases outside gene matches: 5. In germline, CDR1 is SGHDN, CDR2 FVKESK. The CDR3 spans 16 residues. The CDR3 reads CASSQQGAMGTDTQYF. For the CDR3, the DNA is TGTGCCAGCAGCCAACAGGGGGCCATGGGCACAGATACGCAGTATTTT.

At least ten counts were recorded for this clonotype. The rearrangement links TRBV12-3 or TRBV12-4 to TRBJ1-6, with TRBD1 as a possible D gene (5 bases). The V gene lost 5 bases and the J gene lost 10 bases, with 12 bases spanning the gap. This CDR3 comprises 13 residues. This CDR3 reads CASSVRWDSPLHF. CDR3 nucleotides: TGTGCCAGCAGTGTAAGGTGGGACTCACCCCTCCACTTT.

The chain uses TRBV28 and TRBJ2-6; D is unclear. This CDR3 spans 15 amino acids. The V end lost 3 bases, the J end lost 4 bases, and 10 bases lay between the germline ends. The germline V gene has CDR1 MDHEN and CDR2 SYDVKM. The CDR3 region is CASSLMVGGANVLTF. Here the CDR3 DNA reads TGTGCCAGCAGTTTGATGGTAGGGGGGGCCAACGTCCTGACTTTC.

This clonotype was counted only a few times. The V gene is TRBV4-2, the J gene TRBJ2-1; TRBD2 agrees at 9 bases. Germline assignment: CDR1 LGHNA and CDR2 YNFKEQ. The ends lost 7 bases at V and 4 bases at J; junction bases unmatched: 8. The length of the CDR3 is 15 residues. This CDR3 reads CASTPSGADYNEQFF. CDR3 bases: TGTGCCAGCACCCCTAGCGGGGCGGATTACAATGAGCAGTTCTTC.

There are a few counts of this clonotype. J is TRBJ2-1 and V is TRBV6-5, with 7 bases that match TRBD1. The CDR3 totals 15 residues. V lost 2 bases to trimming and J lost 8 bases; unmatched junction nucleotides: 9. Germline CDR1 and CDR2: MNHEY and SVGAGI. This CDR3 is CASSYAETGTDEQFF. The CDR3 DNA reads as TGTGCCAGCAGTTACGCAGAGACAGGGACCGATGAGCAGTTCTTC.

The V and J genes are TRBV9 and TRBJ2-1, with 7 bases lining up with TRBD1. Germline CDR1 reads SGDLS; CDR2 reads YYNGEE. V shed 4 bases and J 8 bases; nucleotides not matched to a gene: 12. CDR3 length: 15 amino acids. In nucleotides, the CDR3 is TGTGCCAGCAGCCGTGACAGGGTCCGGAAGGATGAGCAGTTCTTC. Translating it yields CASSRDRVRKDEQFF.

This clonotype was counted between two and nine times. The rearrangement uses TRBV12-3 or TRBV12-4 and TRBJ2-7, with D maybe TRBD2 (6 bases). The CDR3 runs to 16 residues. The V gene lost 3 bases and the J gene lost 7 bases, with 22 bases spanning the gap. CDR3 DNA sequence: TGTGCCAGCAGTTTCTACCGGGACTCCGGGTACAATGAGCAGTACTTC. Amino acids: CASSFYRDSGYNEQYF.

This sequence joins TRBV7-9 and TRBJ2-1; 7 bases align to TRBD1. The J call is uncertain, as TRBJ2-7 better fits the DNA end. Germline V CDR1 and CDR2: SEHNR, FQNEAQ (reference sequence). The CDR3 runs 14 residues. Here the CDR3 DNA reads TGTGCCAGCAGCTTAGGACAGGGTGAGGATGAGCAGTACTTC. It yields the protein CASSLGQGEDEQYF.

The CDR3 is CSVDGTEAYGYTF. The CDR3 nucleotides read TGCAGCGTCGACGGGACAGAGGCATATGGCTACACCTTC. The V gene is TRBV29-1, the J gene TRBJ1-2; 7 bases align to TRBD1. The CDR3 has 13 amino acids. Per germline, CDR1 SQVTM and CDR2 ANQGSEA. V lost 6 bases, J lost 5 bases, and 9 bases stayed unmatched.

This clonotype was counted between two and nine times. This chain joins TRBV5-6 and TRBJ1-4; 7 nucleotides align to TRBD1. The germline V gene encodes CDR1 SGHDT and CDR2 YYEEEE. CDR3 length equals 15 residues. Germline trimming cut 3 bases from V and 3 bases from J; bases unmatched to any gene: 5. This CDR3 is CASSSYRGSNEKLFF. The CDR3 bases are TGTGCCAGCAGCTCTTACAGGGGTTCTAATGAAAAACTGTTTTTT.

Details on this clonotype: One junction end disagrees with the germline gene, perhaps due to a read error. CDR3: CSPSGGTDTQYF. The CDR3 region has the DNA TGCAGTCCTAGCGGGGGGACAGATACGCAGTATTTT. The rearrangement links TRBV20-1 to TRBJ2-3; 11 positions match TRBD2. Germline lookup yields CDR1 DFQATT and CDR2 SNEGSKA (reference sequence). The CDR3 extends over 12 amino acids.

On this clonotype itself: An end of the junction differs from the germline gene, which may be a read error. The V call is TRBV4-1, the J call TRBJ2-1, with a tentative D call TRBD2 (5 bases). The CDR3 is made up of 17 amino acids. Germline CDR1 and CDR2: MGHRA and YSYEKL. CDR3 residues: CAGSMTMREGSYNEQFF. DNA for the CDR3: TGCGCCGGCAGTATGACTATGAGGGAAGGCTCCTACAATGAGCAGTTCTTC.

The chain combines TRBV29-1 with TRBJ2-7, with 8 positions matching TRBD2. Germline V CDR1 and CDR2: SQVTM, ANQGSEA. The CDR3 extends over 14 amino acids. Trimming cost V 6 bases and J 7 bases; bases outside gene matches: 14. The CDR3 coding sequence is TGCAGCGTACGTACGGGGGGGCCCTACAATGAGCAGTACTTC. This translates into CSVRTGGPYNEQYF.